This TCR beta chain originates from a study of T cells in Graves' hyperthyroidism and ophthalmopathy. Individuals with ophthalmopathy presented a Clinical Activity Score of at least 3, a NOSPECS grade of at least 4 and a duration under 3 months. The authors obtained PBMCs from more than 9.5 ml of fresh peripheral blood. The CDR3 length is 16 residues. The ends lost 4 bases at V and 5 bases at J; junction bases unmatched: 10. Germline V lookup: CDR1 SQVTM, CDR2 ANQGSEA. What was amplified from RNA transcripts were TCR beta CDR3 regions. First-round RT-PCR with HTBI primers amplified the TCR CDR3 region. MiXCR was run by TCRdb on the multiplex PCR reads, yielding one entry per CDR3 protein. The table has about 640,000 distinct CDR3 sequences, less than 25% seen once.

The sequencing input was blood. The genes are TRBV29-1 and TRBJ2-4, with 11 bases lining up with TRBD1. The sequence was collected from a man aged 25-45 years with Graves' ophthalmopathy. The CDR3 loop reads CSVGFRTGGRQNIQYF. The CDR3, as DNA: TGCAGCGTTGGCTTTCGGACAGGGGGCAGGCAAAACATTCAGTACTTC.